A selection of T cell receptor beta chains follows, all from one sample in a study of blood T cell repertoires in COVID-19. Clones were read by immunoSEQ multiplex PCR, and TCRdb kept only the in-frame ones, dropping some. The sample lists roughly 280,000 clones; approximately 86% were seen once. The sequenced material came from peripheral blood. Receptors were obtained from a woman aged 55-70 years with COVID-19, enrolled during active disease. The CDR3 runs from the conserved cysteine through the conserved F or W. The D gene is left open where the match is weak. Size tells how often a clone was seen (once, few, many) or the class of an expanded clone, and some rows leave it out.

d_call clone_size j_call cdr3_length v_call cdr3_aa cdr3_nt
. . TRBJ2-7 15 TRBV5-5 CASSLGGGPIYEQYF TGTGCCAGCAGCTTGGGGGGGGGCCCCATCTACGAGCAGTACTTC
. . TRBJ1-5 14 TRBV11-2 CASSLVGTNQPQHF TGTGCCAGCAGCTTAGTGGGCACGAATCAGCCCCAGCATTTT
TRBD1 . TRBJ1-2 13 TRBV6-5 CASSYSDRAGYTF TGTGCCAGCAGTTACTCCGACAGGGCCGGCTACACCTTC
. . TRBJ1-5 16 TRBV19 CASSPKRAVGNQPQHF TGTGCCAGTAGTCCTAAGAGGGCGGTTGGTAATCAGCCCCAGCATTTT
. . TRBJ1-2 16 TRBV27 CASSKLSRLQNYGYTF TGTGCCAGCAGCAAACTCAGTAGACTCCAAAACTATGGCTACACCTTC
TRBD2 . TRBJ2-3 15 TRBV9 CASSASGRSSDTQYF TGTGCCAGCAGCGCTAGCGGGAGGTCCTCAGATACGCAGTATTTT
TRBD2 . TRBJ2-7 18 TRBV15 CATGAPGLAGGFSYEQYF TGTGCCACAGGAGCGCCGGGACTAGCGGGAGGTTTCTCCTACGAGCAGTACTTC
TRBD1 . TRBJ1-3 21 TRBV10-3 CAISEWRRDRGGREAGNTIYF TGTGCCATCAGTGAATGGCGCCGGGACAGGGGGGGACGTGAGGCTGGAAACACCATATATTTT
TRBD2 . TRBJ2-5 12 TRBV7-9 CAGSGGQETQYF TGTGCCGGATCGGGGGGGCAAGAGACCCAGTACTTC
TRBD1 . TRBJ2-3 15 TRBV6-2/TRBV6-3 CASSSTGQGTDTQYF TGTGCCAGCAGTTCTACGGGACAGGGTACAGATACGCAGTATTTT
TRBD2 . TRBJ2-5 14 TRBV9 CASSAVAGVETQYF TGTGCCAGCAGCGCGGTAGCGGGAGTAGAGACCCAGTACTTC
. . TRBJ1-2 14 TRBV3-1/TRBV3-2 CASSFRGQHYGYTF TGTGCCAGCAGCTTTCGAGGACAGCACTATGGCTACACCTTC
TRBD1 . TRBJ2-6 17 TRBV2 CARETGTGLSGANVLTF TGTGCCAGAGAAACCGGGACAGGGCTCTCTGGGGCCAACGTCCTGACTTTC
. . TRBJ2-2 14 TRBV27 CASCRGSGTGELFF TGTGCCAGCTGTCGAGGGAGTGGTACCGGGGAGCTGTTTTTT
. . TRBJ2-2 16 TRBV24-1 CATSDPWGPNTGELFF TGTGCCACCAGTGACCCTTGGGGCCCGAACACCGGGGAGCTGTTTTTT
. . TRBJ1-2 12 TRBV12-3/TRBV12-4 CASTLTGDGYTF TGTGCCAGCACTCTTACCGGGGATGGCTACACCTTC
TRBD1 . TRBJ1-4 14 TRBV6-2/TRBV6-3 CASSYRDRREKLFF TGTGCCAGCAGTTACAGGGACAGGAGAGAAAAACTGTTTTTT
. . TRBJ2-7 15 TRBV7-9 CASSLAHGGSYEQYF TGTGCCAGCAGCTTAGCGCACGGCGGCTCCTACGAGCAGTACTTC
TRBD1 . TRBJ2-7 17 TRBV4-3 CASSQHPGDRGFYEQYF TGCGCCAGCAGCCAACATCCGGGGGACAGGGGTTTCTACGAGCAGTACTTC
. . TRBJ1-2 12 TRBV25-1 CASMGGSYGYTF TGTGCCAGCATGGGAGGGAGCTATGGCTACACCTTC
TRBD1 . TRBJ2-1 15 TRBV19 CASKDSGTGANEQFF TGTGCCAGTAAGGACAGTGGGACAGGGGCGAATGAGCAGTTCTTC
TRBD1 . TRBJ1-1 16 TRBV5-1 CASSLKNAGGGTEAFF TGCGCCAGCAGCTTGAAGAACGCAGGGGGCGGCACTGAAGCTTTCTTT
. . TRBJ1-1 15 TRBV5-1 CASSFNRAENTEAFF TGCGCCAGCAGCTTCAACAGGGCGGAGAACACTGAAGCTTTCTTT
. . TRBJ1-2 11 TRBV6-1 CASSEVQPYTF TGTGCCAGCAGTGAAGTACAGCCCTACACCTTC
. once TRBJ1-4 16 TRBV6-5 CASSYSLTGTNEKLFF TGTGCCAGCAGTTACTCTCTGACGGGAACTAATGAAAAACTGTTTTTT
. . TRBJ2-1 11 TRBV6-5 CASTLYNEQFF TGTGCCAGCACCCTGTACAATGAGCAGTTCTTC
TRBD2 . TRBJ2-1 14 TRBV18 CASSRSGGLDEQFF TGTGCCAGCTCACGCTCGGGAGGGTTGGATGAGCAGTTCTTC
. . TRBJ1-5 16 TRBV5-8 CASSHRGGAGGQPQHF TGTGCCAGCAGCCACCGTGGGGGGGCCGGGGGCCAGCCCCAGCATTTT
TRBD1 . TRBJ1-2 15 TRBV7-2 CASSLVGQGKGGYTF TGTGCCAGCAGCTTAGTAGGACAGGGGAAGGGAGGCTACACCTTC
TRBD2 . TRBJ2-1 17 TRBV6-2/TRBV6-3 CASSYPSGRVSYNEQFF TGTGCCAGCAGTTACCCCAGCGGGAGAGTTTCCTACAATGAGCAGTTCTTC
TRBD1 . TRBJ1-6 14 TRBV9 CASSVEGGDSPLHF TGTGCCAGCAGCGTTGAAGGGGGCGATTCACCCCTCCACTTT
. . TRBJ1-2 13 TRBV5-4 CASSLEHPYGYTF TGTGCCAGCAGCTTGGAACACCCATATGGCTACACCTTC
TRBD2 . TRBJ2-1 16 TRBV7-2 CASSLLGSSGSNEQFF TGTGCCAGCAGCTTACTAGGCTCTAGCGGGAGTAATGAGCAGTTCTTC
TRBD2 . TRBJ2-2 16 TRBV7-8 CASSRGTSGNTGELFF TGTGCCAGCAGCCGCGGGACTAGCGGAAACACCGGGGAGCTGTTTTTT
. . TRBJ1-2 13 TRBV7-2 CASSPDSNYGYTF TGTGCCAGCAGCCCGGACAGCAACTATGGCTACACCTTC
TRBD1 . TRBJ1-2 17 TRBV30 CAWSPYAGTGGDYGYTF TGTGCCTGGAGTCCCTATGCCGGGACAGGGGGCGACTATGGCTACACCTTC
. . TRBJ1-1 13 TRBV7-9 CASGEGLNTEAFF TGTGCCAGCGGTGAGGGTTTGAACACTGAAGCTTTCTTT
TRBD1 . TRBJ2-7 13 TRBV12-3/TRBV12-4 CASRMTGQYEQYF TGTGCCAGCAGGATGACAGGGCAATACGAGCAGTACTTC
. . TRBJ1-2 14 TRBV4-3 CASSQDLRGVGYTF TGCGCCAGCAGCCAAGATCTGCGGGGGGTTGGCTACACCTTC
. . TRBJ2-7 14 TRBV25-1 CASSRLELVNEQYF TGTGCCAGCAGTAGACTCGAGTTAGTAAACGAGCAGTACTTC
TRBD2 . TRBJ2-1 17 TRBV10-1 CASSALEGSGSHNEQFF TGCGCCAGCAGTGCCCTAGAAGGTAGCGGGTCCCACAATGAGCAGTTCTTC
. . TRBJ1-1 13 TRBV19 CASSIRWNTEAFF TGTGCCAGTAGTATTAGATGGAACACTGAAGCTTTCTTT
TRBD1 . TRBJ1-1 14 TRBV19 CASSRQGLNTEAFF TGTGCCAGTAGTAGACAGGGGTTGAACACTGAAGCTTTCTTT
TRBD1 . TRBJ2-7 15 TRBV11-2 CASSWTGMEISEQYF TGTGCCAGCAGCTGGACAGGGATGGAAATCTCCGAGCAGTACTTC
TRBD2 . TRBJ2-2 15 TRBV5-1 CASSWSGRADGELFF TGCGCCAGCAGCTGGAGCGGGAGGGCCGACGGGGAGCTGTTTTTT
. . TRBJ1-1 12 TRBV9 CASSPQNTEAFF TGTGCCAGCAGTCCACAGAACACTGAAGCTTTCTTT
TRBD1 . TRBJ1-5 16 TRBV6-1 CASSERWTGGNQPQHF TGTGCCAGCAGTGAACGCTGGACAGGGGGTAATCAGCCCCAGCATTTT
TRBD2 . TRBJ2-7 16 TRBV3-1/TRBV3-2 CASSHLAGGVSYEQYF TGTGCCAGCAGCCACCTAGCGGGAGGGGTCTCCTACGAGCAGTACTTC